This T cell receptor (beta chain) was retrieved from a study of T cells in localized non-small cell lung cancer. Trimming left V 2 bases short and J 0 bases short, with 11 bases between. This CDR3 has 15 residues. Per the germline V gene, CDR1 is GTSNPN and CDR2 is SVGIG (reference sequence). Measured with immunoSEQ multiplex PCR; TCRdb has only the in-frame clones, and not every one. The data contain about 27,000 clones, 88% of them seen just once; the ten biggest clones take up over 11%. Source: peripheral blood, taken before any cancer treatment. The sequence came from a female donor of 60 years or more with stage II squamous cell lung carcinoma. The chain combines TRBV30 with TRBJ1-3, with a possible D match to TRBD1 (5 bases). The DNA of the CDR3 is TGTGCCTGGAGTTTTGACAGTGGCTCTGGAAACACCATATATTTT. Amino acids: CAWSFDSGSGNTIYF.